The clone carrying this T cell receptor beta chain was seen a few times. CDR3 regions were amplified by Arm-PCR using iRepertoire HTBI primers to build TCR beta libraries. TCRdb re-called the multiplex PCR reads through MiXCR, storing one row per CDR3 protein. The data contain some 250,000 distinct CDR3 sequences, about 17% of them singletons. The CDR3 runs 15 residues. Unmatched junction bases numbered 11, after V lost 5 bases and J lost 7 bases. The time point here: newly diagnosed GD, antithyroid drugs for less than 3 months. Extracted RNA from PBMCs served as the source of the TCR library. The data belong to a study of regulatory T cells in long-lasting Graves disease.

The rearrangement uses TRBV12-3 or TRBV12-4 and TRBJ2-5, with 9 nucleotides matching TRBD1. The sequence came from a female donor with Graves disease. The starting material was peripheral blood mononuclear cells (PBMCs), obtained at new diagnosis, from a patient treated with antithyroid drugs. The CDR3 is CASSPRTGEGMTQYF. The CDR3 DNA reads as TGTGCCAGCAGTCCCCGGACAGGGGAGGGAATGACCCAGTACTTC.